The rows below give T cell receptor beta chains drawn from one sample of a study of cytomegalovirus exposure and HLA in healthy donors. TCRdb's copy holds only in-frame clones and misses some; the assay was immunoSEQ multiplex PCR. The sample carries 110,000 or so clones, roughly 80% recorded once. Sequenced: PBMCs. These receptors all come from a woman in her forties in good health and CMV-seropositive. CDR3s include the opening cysteine and the closing phenylalanine or tryptophan. The D gene is left open where the match is weak. Size is omitted from some rows. Given values are once, few, many or a class for expanded clones.

clone_size	v_call	j_call	d_call	cdr3_nt	cdr3_aa
.	TRBV5-1	TRBJ1-1	TRBD1	TGCGCCAGCAGGCGTCGGGGGTTACAGGGGAGAGGGGTCGCTTTCTTT	CASRRRGLQGRGVAFF
.	TRBV5-8	TRBJ1-2	TRBD1	TGTGCCAGCAGCTTCGACAGGGGGCTCGTAGATGGCTACACCTTC	CASSFDRGLVDGYTF
.	TRBV7-2	TRBJ1-6	.	TGTGCCAGCAGGGCCGGGTCACCCCTCCACTTT	CASRAGSPLHF
.	TRBV10-3	TRBJ1-1	TRBD1	TGTGCCACCACATTACAGGGGCCAGGCACTGAAGCTTTCTTT	CATTLQGPGTEAFF
few	TRBV29-1	TRBJ2-5	TRBD1	TGCAGCGCTAGACAGGGGGCCACGGAGACCCAGTACTTC	CSARQGATETQYF
few	TRBV2	TRBJ1-2	TRBD1	TGTGCCAGCAGCCCCGGACAGGGTAGTGGCTACACCTTC	CASSPGQGSGYTF
few	TRBV15	TRBJ2-1	TRBD2	TGTGCCACGGGACTAGCGGGAACCAATGAGCAGTTCTTC	CATGLAGTNEQFF
.	TRBV4-1	TRBJ2-5	TRBD2	TGCGCCAGCAGCCAACTCTCACTAGCGGGCAACCAAGAGACCCAGTACTTC	CASSQLSLAGNQETQYF
.	TRBV28	TRBJ2-3	.	TGTGCCACCGAGGGGAGGTGGGGGAGCACAGATACGCAGTATTTT	CATEGRWGSTDTQYF
.	TRBV5-1	TRBJ2-3	.	TGCGCCAGCAGCTTGATCGCGGGTGGTACAGATACGCAGTATTTT	CASSLIAGGTDTQYF
once	TRBV28	TRBJ2-7	.	TGTGCCAGCAGTTTTGACAGACTCTACGAGCAGTACTTC	CASSFDRLYEQYF
.	TRBV4-3	TRBJ1-1	.	TGCGCCAGCAGCCAAGATCATGAGGGATTGGCGACTGAAGCTTTCTTT	CASSQDHEGLATEAFF
.	TRBV6-1	TRBJ2-7	TRBD1	TGTGCCAGCAGTGAAAATACAGGGGGTATGTACGAGCAGTACTTC	CASSENTGGMYEQYF
.	TRBV9	TRBJ2-7	.	TGTGCCAGCAGCGTCGGCTTAGCTGCCGCCTACGAGCAGTACTTC	CASSVGLAAAYEQYF
.	TRBV4-3	TRBJ2-7	TRBD1	TGCGCCAGCAGCCAAGCCCTGGGGACAGCGGCCTACGAGCAGTACTTC	CASSQALGTAAYEQYF
few	TRBV7-3	TRBJ1-5	.	TGTGCCAGCAGCCCAACGGGAGGGGCGGGTCAGCCCCAGCATTTT	CASSPTGGAGQPQHF
.	TRBV11-2	TRBJ2-3	.	TGTGCCAGCAGCTCCGCGGGGCCCTTTCACATGCATTTT	CASSSAGPFHMHF
.	TRBV7-2	TRBJ2-1	TRBD2	TGTGCCAGCAGCTTTAGCGGGGGGGTTTACAATGAGCAGTTCTTC	CASSFSGGVYNEQFF
.	TRBV5-1	TRBJ1-3	.	TGCGCCAGCAGCGCGGGGCATTCTGGAAACACCATATATTTT	CASSAGHSGNTIYF
.	TRBV19	TRBJ1-3	.	TGTGCCAGTAGTATTCCTGGTGCGTCCGGAAACACCATATATTTT	CASSIPGASGNTIYF
.	TRBV6-5	TRBJ1-3	TRBD1	TGTGCCAGCAGCCAAAACAGGGGATGGGAAAACACCATATATTTT	CASSQNRGWENTIYF
.	TRBV28	TRBJ2-6	.	TGTGCCAGCAGTCCGAGTTCTTCCGGGGCCAACGTCCTGACTTTC	CASSPSSSGANVLTF
.	TRBV7-6	TRBJ2-7	TRBD1	TGTGCCAGCAGCTTTACAGGGGTTGGATTCTACGAGCAGTACTTC	CASSFTGVGFYEQYF
few	TRBV7-3	TRBJ2-7	.	TGTGCCAGCAGCTTGTCCGTCGGGTCCTACGAGCAGTACTTC	CASSLSVGSYEQYF
.	TRBV5-4	TRBJ2-3	TRBD2	TGTGCCAGCAGCAGTAGACTAGCGGGGGGCACAGATACGCAGTATTTT	CASSSRLAGGTDTQYF
.	TRBV6-1	TRBJ2-7	TRBD1	TGTGCCAGCAGTGTGAGACAGGGTATTTCCTACGAGCAGTACTTC	CASSVRQGISYEQYF
.	TRBV9	TRBJ2-2	.	TGTGCCAGCAGCTTACGGGGGACGAACACCGGGGAGCTGTTTTTT	CASSLRGTNTGELFF
.	TRBV7-9	TRBJ2-7	TRBD2	TGTGCCAGCAGGAGCGGGAGTTCCTACGAGCAGTACTTC	CASRSGSSYEQYF
once	TRBV5-4	TRBJ2-3	TRBD1	TGTGCCAGCAGCTTGTCGGCACAGGGGGTTACAGATACGCAGTATTTT	CASSLSAQGVTDTQYF
.	TRBV6-1	TRBJ2-1	TRBD2	TGTGCCAGCCGTGATAGCGGGAGGAGGTTGGATGAGCAGTTCTTC	CASRDSGRRLDEQFF
.	TRBV7-2	TRBJ1-6	TRBD1	TGTGCCAGCAGCTTAGACAGGGGGAATTCACCCCTCCACTTT	CASSLDRGNSPLHF
few	TRBV29-1	TRBJ2-7	.	TGCAGCGTTGATAAAGGGGGACGCGAGCAGTACTTC	CSVDKGGREQYF
few	TRBV5-5	TRBJ2-7	TRBD1	TGTGCCAGCAGTTTGCTGACAGGGGCCTACTACGAGCAGTACTTC	CASSLLTGAYYEQYF
.	TRBV28	TRBJ1-5	.	TGTGCCAGCAGGATGTTGCAGGGGCGTAATCAGCCCCAGCATTTT	CASRMLQGRNQPQHF
.	TRBV2	TRBJ1-5	.	TGTGCCAGCAGTGGGTCCGGGACCCCGGGGGGTCAGCCCCAGCATTTT	CASSGSGTPGGQPQHF
.	TRBV6-1	TRBJ1-1	.	TGTGCCAGCGACCAGGTGGGGAACACTGAAGCTTTCTTT	CASDQVGNTEAFF
.	TRBV5-5	TRBJ2-5	.	TGTGCCAGCAGCCGGACTAACGAAGAGACCCAGTACTTC	CASSRTNEETQYF
.	TRBV7-2	TRBJ2-1	TRBD2	TGTGCCAGCAGCTTAGCGGGAGGGGCGGCACCGTACAATGAGCAGTTCTTC	CASSLAGGAAPYNEQFF
.	TRBV6-1	TRBJ1-2	.	TGTGCCAGCAGTGACCAGGGGTCTGTGAGTGGCTACACCTTC	CASSDQGSVSGYTF
few	TRBV5-1	TRBJ1-3	.	TGCGCCAGCAGCTTGGCCCCCCCAGGGGCTGGATACACCATATATTTT	CASSLAPPGAGYTIYF
.	TRBV4-2	TRBJ1-5	.	TGTGCCAGCAGCCAAGAACTAACGACCAGGGATTCCCCTCAGCCCCAGCATTTT	CASSQELTTRDSPQPQHF
.	TRBV19	TRBJ1-6	.	TGTGTCAGTAGGGGTTCGGGGGGTCATTCACCCCTCCACTTT	CVSRGSGGHSPLHF
.	TRBV4-1	TRBJ2-5	.	TGCGCCAGCAGCTTAGCAGAAGCGGAGACCCAGTACTTC	CASSLAEAETQYF
.	TRBV5-1	TRBJ1-6	.	TGCGCCAGCAGCCCCCGGACTGGAAATGTAAGGAATTCACCCCTCCACTTT	CASSPRTGNVRNSPLHF
.	TRBV28	TRBJ2-7	.	TGTGCCAGCAGTTTTGGACAGCAATACGAGCAGTACTTC	CASSFGQQYEQYF
.	TRBV9	TRBJ2-7	.	TGTGCCAGCAGCGTAGCCCCAAGGACAGCGGTCTACGAGCAGTACTTC	CASSVAPRTAVYEQYF
.	TRBV5-1	TRBJ2-1	TRBD2	TGCGCCAGCAGCGGGCTAGCGGCGTACAATGAGCAGTTCTTC	CASSGLAAYNEQFF
.	TRBV19	TRBJ2-7	.	TGTGCCAGTGCCTGGAGTCGTCGGGGCGAGCAGTACTTC	CASAWSRRGEQYF
few	TRBV7-6	TRBJ2-7	TRBD2	TGTGCCAGCAGCCGAACTAGCGGGACTTACGAGCAGTACTTC	CASSRTSGTYEQYF
.	TRBV7-2	TRBJ1-4	.	TGTGCCAGCAGCTTAACGCGGGGATACGCCTCTAATGAAAAACTGTTTTTT	CASSLTRGYASNEKLFF
.	TRBV4-2	TRBJ2-1	TRBD2	TGTGCCAGCAGCCCGGGACTAGAGTACAATGAGCAGTTCTTC	CASSPGLEYNEQFF
.	TRBV2	TRBJ2-7	.	TGTGCCAGCAGTGGGAGGACCGGATCACTGAACGAGCAGTACTTC	CASSGRTGSLNEQYF
.	TRBV7-7	TRBJ2-3	.	TGTGCCAGCAGCTCCTCCGGGGGAGGCACAGATACGCAGTATTTT	CASSSSGGGTDTQYF
.	TRBV6-5	TRBJ2-7	.	TGTGCCAGCAGTCGCCTTAGTAGCTCCTACGAGCAGTACTTC	CASSRLSSSYEQYF
.	TRBV27	TRBJ2-7	.	TGTGCCAGCAGTTTATTAGCGGCGGTAAGGCCCTCCTACGAGCAGTACTTC	CASSLLAAVRPSYEQYF